This T cell receptor beta chain is drawn from a study of blood T cell repertoires in COVID-19 (TCRdb year 2020). Study-wide context: Collaborator samples came from the United States, Italy and Spain and covered acute and convalescent phases of COVID-19. The prospective study material was composed of cDNA or gDNA derived from T cells, B-cell-depleted T cells, or PBMCs. Deeply sampled blood TCRbeta repertoires from subjects exposed to, actively infected with, or recovered from COVID-19 were included in the dataset. The repertoires were released in a freely available public database meant as a resource for research on the immune response to SARS-CoV-2. The samples were drawn from two sources: the first 160 participants of the ongoing ImmuneRACE study, and 1,254 subjects contributed by 6 global collaborators. Nearly every sample came with metadata listing a de-identified subject ID, COVID-19 status, age in years and sex. Where HLA class I and class II types were available, the types were taken from metadata supplied by the sample provider, not from assay-based typing.

Here is what the overall study found, with its caveats: The amount of clinical and demographic metadata varied by source and participant and was provided uncurated.

TCRbeta CDR3 regions were amplified from genomic DNA using the immunoSEQ Assay, a bias-controlled multiplex PCR. The source study handled its data this way. The number of nucleated cells in each sample was estimated by amplification of reference gene primers within the assay. To quantify the absolute abundance of each unique TCRbeta CDR3 rearrangement, sequence reads were collapsed and filtered. For each sample, productive Simpson clonality was calculated by taking the square root of Simpson's diversity index across productive rearrangements. TCRdb carries this immuneACCESS record with in-frame sequences only. Its versions omit some clonotypes, under half of them owing to an unresolved V gene in the studies checked, with the rest unexplained. Clone size and V and J calls were adopted from that table, with D and trimming inferred from the DNA. The sample records around 78,000 clones, over 75% of which are singletons. The top ten clones comprise roughly 10% of the sample.

With respect to this clone: Its antigen has not been determined. No much larger clone is present one base from it, and per-base qualities are unavailable.

Whole blood was collected in K2EDTA tubes by collaborating institutions according to the institutions' own protocols. For TCRbeta analysis, collaborators shipped samples as frozen whole blood, isolated PBMCs, or DNA extracted from either of those sample types. The TCR sequence derives from a man between 65 and 79 years old with active or convalescent COVID-19. Sample: peripheral blood.

Read as DNA, the sequence is TGTGCCAGCTCACCAGGCCAAGGGGGCACTGAAGCTTTCTTT. This sequence encodes CASSPGQGGTEAFF. Recombination linked TRBV18 to TRBJ1-1; possibly the D gene is TRBD1, per 6 matching bases. From the cysteine through the phenylalanine, the CDR3 covers 14 amino acids. The DNA shown is the 42-base CDR3, in frame from base 1. A distance of 11 bases separates the germline ends of V and J, which lose 2 bases and 4 bases respectively. The CDR1 and CDR2 encoded by the germline V gene are KGHSH and LQKENI.